These T cell receptor beta chains were read from a single sample in a study of OX40 agonist ivuxolimab in advanced cancers. Produced via immunoSEQ multiplex PCR; TCRdb's table is partial and in-frame only. The sample carries more than 80,000 clones, under 95% recorded once. This material consisted of CD4+ or CD8+ T cells sorted from blood, taken in a trial of the OX40 agonist ivuxolimab. Source of these receptors: an adult with an advanced solid tumor such as melanoma, head and neck, liver or kidney cancer. CDR3s include the opening cysteine and the closing phenylalanine or tryptophan. Fields, in order: J gene, V gene, CDR3 protein.

TRBJ2-5 | TRBV4-1 | CASSLRGGLALQETQYF
TRBJ2-7 | TRBV30 | CAWSVRAAARPYEQYF
TRBJ2-1 | TRBV10-1 | CASSSDRYNEQFF
TRBJ2-7 | TRBV19 | CASSPGTSGSYEQYF
TRBJ2-2 | TRBV4-1 | CASSQGTVNTGELFF
TRBJ2-3 | TRBV7-3 | CASSLDLAGGVDTQYF
TRBJ2-1 | TRBV5-4 | CASGIIGTSLSYNEQFF
TRBJ1-1 | TRBV10-3 | CAIREGLITEAFF
TRBJ2-1 | TRBV30 | CAWSLLGGVGNEQFF
TRBJ2-4 | TRBV21-1 | CASRGGRRSILAKNIQYF
TRBJ1-1 | TRBV28 | CASSFPLRQGATEAFF
TRBJ2-2 | TRBV14 | CASSPSVRRATGELFF
TRBJ2-1 | TRBV27 | CASSLSSWGTAIFNEQFF
TRBJ1-2 | TRBV6-6 | CASSPKGTGGYTF
TRBJ2-5 | TRBV10-3 | CAIRPGGPTSGKETQYF
TRBJ1-2 | TRBV7-9 | CASSRVGSGDVYGYTF
TRBJ2-1 | TRBV15 | CATSRDRRGSYNEQFF
TRBJ2-1 | TRBV7-2 | CASSSPTSTGWFF
TRBJ1-6 | TRBV10-1 | CASRRTGGDNSPLHF
TRBJ2-2 | TRBV28 | CASNQQDGELFF
TRBJ2-1 | TRBV19 | CASTPLAGGGNEQFF
TRBJ2-7 | TRBV6-1 | CASSEDAWVTSGFRYF
TRBJ1-1 | TRBV11-2 | CASSDLGRYLGAFF